The 16 T cell receptor beta chains below all came from one sample that was sequenced in a study of T cell changes during pregnancy in multiple sclerosis. Using immunoSEQ multiplex PCR, the repertoire was profiled, and TCRdb retains in-frame clones only, with some absent. There are more than 55,000 clones in the sample; about 85% occur only once, and under 0.45% lies in the top ten. This specimen was CD4+ T cells from peripheral blood mononuclear cells, taken in the third trimester of pregnancy. These receptors originate from a female donor with multiple sclerosis, enrolled in a pregnancy study.

The chain links TRBV18 to TRBJ1-2; D gene uncertain. Per the germline V gene, CDR1 is KGHSH and CDR2 is LQKENI. Trimming pared 3 bases from V and 8 bases from J, leaving 16 bases between. This CDR3 is built from 14 residues. The CDR3 nucleotides read TGTGCCAGCTCACCGGGCCCGCAGGTCGAAGGCTACACCTTC. This gives the protein CASSPGPQVEGYTF. The full variable domain, rest sourced from reference TRBV18 and TRBJ1-2, is NAGVMQNPRHLVRRRGQEARLRCSPMKGHSHVYWYRQLPEEGLKFMVYLQKENIIDESGMPKERFSAEFPKEGPSILRIQQVVRGDSAAYFCASSPGPQVEGYTFGSGTRLTVV.

CDR3 DNA: TGTGCCAGCAGCTCACGGATAGCGGGACTAAACATTCAGTACTTC. This encodes CASSSRIAGLNIQYF. The gene calls are TRBV7-2 and TRBJ2-4; the match to TRBD2 covers 8 bases. V was clipped by 4 bases and J by 6 bases; unmatched bases: 8. The CDR3 is 15 amino acids. In germline, CDR1 is SGHTA, CDR2 FQGNSA. The whole variable domain, remainder taken from reference TRBV7-2 and TRBJ2-4, is GAGVSQSPSNKVTEKGKDVELRCDPISGHTALYWYRQSLGQGLEFLIYFQGNSAPDKSGLPSDRFSAERTGGSVSTLTIQRTQQEDSAVYLCASSSRIAGLNIQYFGAGTRLSVL.

The rearrangement joins TRBV5-1 to TRBJ1-3; no reliable D call. Germline CDR1 and CDR2: SGHRS and YFSETQ. This CDR3 comprises 15 residues. Trimming removed 0 bases from V and 0 bases from J, with 7 bases in between. The CDR3 loop reads CASSLGEFSGNTIYF. CDR3 DNA sequence: TGCGCCAGCAGCTTGGGGGAGTTCTCTGGAAACACCATATATTTT.

The genes are TRBV9 and TRBJ2-3; D not certain. V lost 7 bases and J lost 1, with 7 bases in between. Germline V gene lookup returns CDR1 SGDLS and CDR2 YYNGEE. The CDR3 spans 12 residues. The CDR3 protein is CASRGGTDTQYF. The CDR3 DNA follows: TGTGCCAGCCGCGGAGGCACAGATACGCAGTATTTT.

This chain connects TRBV4-3 to TRBJ2-3; tentative D call: TRBD2 (6 bases). V dropped 4 bases and J dropped 1 base, with 18 bases sitting between them. The germline gives CDR1 LGHNA, CDR2 YSLEER. CDR3 size: 17 residues. As DNA, the CDR3 is TGCGCCAGCAGCCCCGAACGAGGGACTCACCGCACAGATACGCAGTATTTT. It codes for CASSPERGTHRTDTQYF.

The chain recombines TRBV18 with TRBJ1-2, with 8 bases identical to TRBD1. V shed 2 bases, J shed 6 bases, and the junction held 2 bases outside the gene matches. Germline CDR1 KGHSH, CDR2 LQKENI. The CDR3 runs 13 residues. The CDR3 region has the DNA TGTGCCAGCTCACCAGAGACAGGGGATGGCTACACCTTC. It translates to CASSPETGDGYTF.

The chain carries TRBV11-2 and TRBJ2-1; 8 positions agree with TRBD2. The CDR3 sequence is 15 residues long. With V trimmed by 5 bases and J by 2 bases, 5 bases remained unmatched. Germline CDR1 SGHAT, CDR2 FQNNGV. The CDR3 reads CASSPIAGTYNEQFF. CDR3 bases: TGTGCCAGCAGCCCGATAGCGGGGACCTACAATGAGCAGTTCTTC.

This sequence joins TRBV5-1 and TRBJ2-2; 7 positions agree with TRBD1. Per the germline V gene, CDR1 is SGHRS and CDR2 is YFSETQ. The junction had 2 bases not matched to a gene; V was cut back by 0 bases and J by 3 bases. The CDR3 runs 15 residues. CDR3 DNA sequence: TGCGCCAGCAGCTTGGGACAGGGATACACCGGGGAGCTGTTTTTT. Its protein is CASSLGQGYTGELFF.

The CDR3 nucleotides read TGTGCCAGCTCACCGTGGTCCATGGCTAGCGGGGTTAGCACAGATACGCAGTATTTT. It specifies CASSPWSMASGVSTDTQYF. V and J are TRBV18 and TRBJ2-3, with 9 bases that match TRBD2. With V trimmed by 3 bases and J by 0 bases, 13 bases remained unmatched. The CDR3 has 19 residues. Germline CDR1 reads KGHSH; CDR2 reads LQKENI.

The chain couples TRBV7-2 to TRBJ2-3; TRBD1 agrees at 10 bases. After removal of 3 bases from V and 7 bases from J, the junction contained 13 bases not matched to a gene. The CDR3 contains 17 residues. The V gene's germline CDR1 is SGHTA and CDR2 FQGNSA. The CDR3 DNA follows: TGTGCCAGCAGCTTCAGCACCGGGACAGGGGCAGGGAATACGCAGTATTTT. Translation gives CASSFSTGTGAGNTQYF. Supplemented by reference TRBV7-2 and TRBJ2-3, the full variable domain reads GAGVSQSPSNKVTEKGKDVELRCDPISGHTALYWYRQSLGQGLEFLIYFQGNSAPDKSGLPSDRFSAERTGGSVSTLTIQRTQQEDSAVYLCASSFSTGTGAGNTQYFGPGTRLTVL.

The CDR3 coding sequence is TGTGCCAGCAGTTTGAGACTAGCGGGAGGAGTCACAGATACGCAGTATTTT. This codes for CASSLRLAGGVTDTQYF. The chain recombines TRBV27 with TRBJ2-3; TRBD2 matches at 13 bases. CDR1 and CDR2 from the germline V gene are MNHEY and SMNVEV (reference sequence). CDR3 size: 17 residues. J was trimmed by 2 bases and V by 3 bases; bases with no gene match: 5.

The chain joins TRBV6-6 to TRBJ2-5, with a tentative D call TRBD1 (6 bases). The CDR3 is 13 amino acids. Trimming cost V 5 bases and J 2 bases, with 9 bases left between them. The germline CDR1 and CDR2 sequences are MNHNY and SVGAGI (reference sequence). CDR3 nucleotides: TGTGCCAGCAGTCTCGGACAGCAAGAGACCCAGTACTTC. It yields the protein CASSLGQQETQYF.

The J gene is TRBJ2-3, the V gene TRBV7-2; D possibly corresponds to TRBD2 (6 bases). Germline values: CDR1 SGHTA, CDR2 FQGNSA. The CDR3 has 16 residues. The germline V and J ends were trimmed by 1 base and 0 bases, with 11 bases remaining between them. The CDR3 coding sequence is TGTGCCAGCAGCTTAGGCGCGGCGGGGAGCACAGATACGCAGTATTTT. Translation gives CASSLGAAGSTDTQYF.

The chain combines TRBV5-1 with TRBJ2-3; D is perhaps TRBD1 (6 bases). The CDR3 sequence is 15 residues long. V gave up 5 bases and J gave up 2 bases, with 15 bases separating them. Germline lookup yields CDR1 SGHRS and CDR2 YFSETQ. The CDR3 coding sequence is TGCGCCAGCAGTCAGGTTGACAGGAACACAGATACGCAGTATTTT. Its protein product is CASSQVDRNTDTQYF.

V and J are TRBV7-2 and TRBJ1-2; D unresolved. The CDR3 is 13 amino acids. Trimming left V 2 bases short and J 2 bases short, with 6 bases between. Germline V gene lookup returns CDR1 SGHTA and CDR2 FQGNSA. The DNA of the CDR3 is TGTGCCAGCAGCTTAACCACAAACTATGGCTACACCTTC. It is translated as CASSLTTNYGYTF.

The gene calls are TRBV25-1 and TRBJ2-2; 11 bases are a match to TRBD2. The J segment lost 0 bases and the V segment lost 7 bases, leaving 4 bases of the junction unmatched. CDR3 length equals 16 residues. From germline, CDR1 is MGHDK and CDR2 SYGVNS. The CDR3 bases are TGTGCCAGCAAGCCTAGCGGGAGGCCGAACACCGGGGAGCTGTTTTTT. Its protein is CASKPSGRPNTGELFF.